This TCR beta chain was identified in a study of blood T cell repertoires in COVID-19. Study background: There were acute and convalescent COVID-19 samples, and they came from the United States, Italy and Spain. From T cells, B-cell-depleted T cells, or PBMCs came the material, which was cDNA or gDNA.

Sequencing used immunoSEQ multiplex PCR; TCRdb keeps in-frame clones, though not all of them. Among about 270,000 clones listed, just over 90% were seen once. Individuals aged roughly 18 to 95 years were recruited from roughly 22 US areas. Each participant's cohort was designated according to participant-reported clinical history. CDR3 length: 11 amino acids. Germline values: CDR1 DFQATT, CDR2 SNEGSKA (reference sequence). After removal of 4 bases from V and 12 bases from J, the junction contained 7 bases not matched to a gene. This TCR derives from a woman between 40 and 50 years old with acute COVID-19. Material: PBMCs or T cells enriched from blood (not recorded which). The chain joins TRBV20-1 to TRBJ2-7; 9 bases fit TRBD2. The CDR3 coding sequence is TGCAGTGCTATAGATAGCGGGAGACGGTACTTC. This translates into CSAIDSGRRYF.